These 20 T cell receptor beta chains were sequenced from one sample in a study of shared clonotypes between healthy human individuals. Repertoires were generated with immunoSEQ multiplex PCR, while TCRdb's copy carries only in-frame clones and drops some. The sample yields about 1,500,000 clones, roughly 96% seen once. The specimen sequenced was naive CD4+ T cells sorted from blood. As to subset: CD45RA+ positively selected. The source is a man aged 30-40 years in good health.

V is TRBV18 and J is TRBJ1-3, with D unresolved. This CDR3 contains 16 residues. From germline, CDR1 is KGHSH and CDR2 LQKENI. V lost 1 base and J 2 bases, leaving 12 bases between the germline ends. CDR3 DNA: TGTGCCAGCTCACCACAGGGTATAGGGACTGGAAACACCATATATTTT. It yields the protein CASSPQGIGTGNTIYF.

This chain uses TRBV15 with TRBJ2-7; D gene unclear. The CDR3 totals 14 residues. CDR1 and CDR2 (germline): LNHNV, YYDKDF (reference sequence). V lost 0 bases and J lost 0, with 6 bases in between. CDR3 nucleotides: TGTGCCACCAGCAGAGATTACGGCTCCTACGAGCAGTACTTC. Its protein product is CATSRDYGSYEQYF.

This clone was counted once. The rearrangement uses TRBV10-1 and TRBJ2-1; the match to TRBD2 covers 8 bases. This CDR3 region has 12 residues. The V segment lost 4 bases and the J segment 11 bases; nucleotides outside the gene matches: 4. Per germline, CDR1 WNHNN and CDR2 SYGVQD (reference sequence). The CDR3 DNA follows: TGCGCCAGCAGTGGGGGACTAGGACAGCAGTTCTTC. Residues: CASSGGLGQQFF.

This rearrangement joins TRBV10-1 to TRBJ2-1; the match to TRBD2 covers 9 bases. The CDR3 consists of 16 residues. Looked up from germline, CDR1 is WNHNN and CDR2 is SYGVQD (reference sequence). V lost 2 bases and J lost 5; bases outside the gene matches: 7. The CDR3 protein is CASSERAGGPHNEQFF. CDR3 bases: TGCGCCAGCAGTGAGAGGGCGGGAGGGCCTCACAATGAGCAGTTCTTC.

This clone was seen once. The chain links TRBV7-2 to TRBJ2-7, with 7 bases fitting TRBD1. Germline CDR1 SGHTA, CDR2 FQGNSA. The CDR3 is made up of 17 amino acids. The trim removed 4 bases at V and 3 bases at J, leaving 15 bases unmatched. This CDR3 reads CASSSGTGASRFYEQYF. CDR3 nucleotide sequence: TGTGCCAGCAGCTCCGGAACAGGGGCGTCGAGATTCTACGAGCAGTACTTC.

The rearrangement links TRBV5-1 to TRBJ2-7, with TRBD2 as a possible D gene (5 bases). This CDR3 is 16 amino acids long. From germline, CDR1 is SGHRS and CDR2 YFSETQ. The germline V and J ends were trimmed by 4 bases and 0 bases, with 17 bases remaining between them. The CDR3 bases are TGCGCCAGCAGCGCCTTGGAGCGGAGGAGCTCCTACGAGCAGTACTTC. Translation gives CASSALERRSSYEQYF.

This chain connects TRBV5-1 to TRBJ2-3; 10 nucleotides align to TRBD2. Germline CDR1 is SGHRS and CDR2 is YFSETQ. V was clipped by 4 bases and J by 3 bases; unmatched bases: 8. The CDR3 has 16 amino acids. The CDR3, as DNA: TGCGCCAGCAGCGGAGGAGCGGGAGGGAAAACAGATACGCAGTATTTT. Translated, it gives CASSGGAGGKTDTQYF.

The chain joins TRBV5-4 to TRBJ1-2; 11 nucleotides line up with TRBD1. CDR3 length: 15 residues. V trimming: 3 bases; J trimming: 8 bases; junction bases outside the gene matches: 9. Germline CDR1 and CDR2: SGHNT and YYREEE (reference sequence). This CDR3 reads CASSWGTGGLWGYTF. CDR3 DNA: TGTGCCAGCAGCTGGGGGACAGGGGGTTTGTGGGGCTACACCTTC.

This rearrangement joins TRBV14 to TRBJ2-7, with D perhaps matching TRBD2 (5 bases). V lost 3 bases, J lost 2 bases, and 11 bases lay in between. Germline-derived CDR1 and CDR2 are SGHDN and FVKESK. The CDR3 totals 14 residues. As DNA, the CDR3 is TGTGCCAGCAGCCACTCCGGGATCCCCTACGAGCAGTACTTC. Translation gives CASSHSGIPYEQYF.

J is TRBJ2-3 and V is TRBV29-1; D might be TRBD1 or TRBD2, each matching 5 bases. The V end was cut by 5 bases, the J end by 1 base, with 16 bases between. The CDR3 runs to 15 residues. Germline V CDR1 and CDR2: SQVTM, ANQGSEA. The CDR3 loop is CSVPPGPRGTDTQYF. The CDR3 DNA reads as TGCAGCGTTCCCCCGGGACCACGGGGCACAGATACGCAGTATTTT.

This clone was counted once. The chain carries TRBV20-1 and TRBJ2-7; D gene unclear. V gave up 3 bases and J gave up 5 bases, with 8 bases separating them. The CDR3 sequence is 11 residues long. Germline V CDR1 and CDR2: DFQATT, SNEGSKA (reference sequence). The CDR3 DNA is TGCAGTGCTAGTCTAACGGACGAGCAGTACTTC. Amino acids: CSASLTDEQYF.

The rearrangement uses TRBV5-1 and TRBJ1-4, with D perhaps matching TRBD1 (5 bases). Germline V gene data show CDR1 as SGHRS and CDR2 as YFSETQ. CDR3 length: 15 residues. Trimming took 1 base from V and 3 from J, leaving 10 bases between them. The CDR3 DNA sequence: TGCGCCAGCAGCTTGTCGGGGACGGCTAATGAAAAACTGTTTTTT. Amino acid sequence: CASSLSGTANEKLFF.

This chain connects TRBV28 to TRBJ2-1, with TRBD2 matching 8 bases. The V gene end was trimmed by 5 bases and the J gene end by 6 bases; junction bases not matched to a gene: 6. Per the germline V gene, CDR1 is MDHEN and CDR2 is SYDVKM. The CDR3 spans 14 residues. The CDR3 sequence: CASSAGGALNEQFF. The CDR3 coding sequence is TGTGCCAGCAGTGCCGGGGGGGCTCTCAATGAGCAGTTCTTC.

The V call is TRBV27, the J call TRBJ1-3; D is possibly TRBD1 (5 bases). The CDR3 loop spans 15 amino acids. V lost 6 bases and J lost 0, with 12 bases in between. Germline CDR1 and CDR2: MNHEY and SMNVEV (reference sequence). The CDR3 DNA sequence: TGTGCCAGCAGAGTTTCAGGGTTCTCTGGAAACACCATATATTTT. Translation: CASRVSGFSGNTIYF.

V is TRBV6-5 and J is TRBJ1-1, with D unclear. CDR1 is MNHEY, CDR2 SVGAGI, per germline. Trimming left V 5 bases short and J 0 bases short, with 7 bases between. The CDR3 covers 13 residues. Here the CDR3 DNA reads TGTGCCAGCAGTCGGAGAGTGAACACTGAAGCTTTCTTT. It specifies CASSRRVNTEAFF.

This chain links TRBV7-3 with TRBJ1-1; 7 bases are a match to TRBD1. This CDR3 has 14 amino acids. With 5 bases clipped from V and 4 bases from J, the junction kept 7 bases outside the gene matches. The germline gives CDR1 SGHTA, CDR2 FQGTGA. CDR3 amino acids: CASSPRGPGTEAFF. As DNA, the CDR3 is TGTGCCAGCAGCCCAAGGGGGCCGGGCACTGAAGCTTTCTTT.

This sequence joins TRBV5-1 and TRBJ2-4, with D possibly matching TRBD2 (5 bases). Deletions cut 0 bases from V and 11 bases from J, with 6 bases between. CDR3 length: 11 residues. The germline CDR1 and CDR2 sequences are SGHRS and YFSETQ. The CDR3: CASSLGGFQYF. The CDR3 DNA reads as TGCGCCAGCAGCTTGGGCGGGTTTCAGTACTTC.

The chain couples TRBV6-5 to TRBJ1-4, with D maybe TRBD1 (5 bases). The CDR3 covers 14 residues. The germline V gene encodes CDR1 MNHEY and CDR2 SVGAGI. Trimming took 0 bases from V and 6 from J, leaving 8 bases between them. The chain's CDR3 is CASSYSPGYEKLFF. In nucleotides, the CDR3 is TGTGCCAGCAGTTACTCGCCAGGGTATGAAAAACTGTTTTTT.

This rearrangement joins TRBV6-1 to TRBJ1-1; D unresolved. V gave up 8 bases and J gave up 3 bases, with 7 bases separating them. Germline CDR1 and CDR2: MNHNS and SASEGT. This CDR3 region has 11 residues. Here the CDR3 reads CASLDYTEAFF. The CDR3 DNA sequence: TGTGCCAGCCTCGATTACACTGAAGCTTTCTTT.

The genes are TRBV6-4 and TRBJ2-2; 10 positions agree with TRBD2. Trimming took 0 bases from V and 9 from J; bases not matched to a gene: 10. CDR1 MRHNA and CDR2 SNTAGT come from the germline V gene. The CDR3 has 17 amino acids. This CDR3 is CASSDSRGAGGPRELFF. The DNA for the CDR3 is TGTGCCAGCAGTGACTCCCGGGGAGCGGGAGGGCCTCGGGAGCTGTTTTTT.